This T cell receptor beta chain is from a study of beta chain features in type 1 diabetes (dated 2018 in TCRdb). With regard to the full study: No differences in mean age, gender distribution, total cell number or subset yield were found between patients and healthy donors. Whereas all 30 or so donors provided naive and central memory subsets, regulatory and stem cell-like memory subsets were isolated from just 8 patients and about 8 healthy donors. Across all samples, about 110 million sorted cells were examined, and cell number per subset correlated strongly with RNA yield. In the study, TCRB repertoires of sorted circulating CD4+ T cell subsets from recently diagnosed type 1 diabetes patients were compared with those of matched healthy donors.

The High Capacity cDNA Reverse Transcription Kit was used to reverse transcribe all of the isolated RNA, meaning that expressed TCRB transcripts were what got sequenced. Deep immunoSEQ sequencing was applied to naive, central memory and regulatory T cell samples, giving an average of about 3.57 million total reads per sample. After sorted cells were lysed in RLT buffer, RNA was extracted with DNase-treated RNeasy Micro or Mini kits, with the choice depending on cell number. To prevent cross-contamination, every cell subset was processed on its own, while patient and healthy donor samples were processed together. Using the immunoSEQ multiplex PCR, TCRB sequences were amplified from cDNA into 87-bp fragments spanning the CDR3 region. Amplicons were sequenced on the Illumina HiSeq platform. For the original study's pipeline: Synthetic template baselines were used to correct PCR bias computationally, reads within Hamming distance 2 were collapsed, and singletons that could not be merged were discarded. By aligning reads against IMGT, V, D and J genes, CDR3 length, and insertions or deletions at six rearrangement sites were assigned. Within each subset, clonotype counts were normalized to sorted cell number, after which true diversity and Gini coefficients were computed with the tcR R package. The overlap coefficient, calculated on TCRB nucleotide sequences, was used to quantify repertoire sharing. TCRdb's version of the immuneACCESS table is confined to in-frame rearrangements and falls short of the full clone set. An unresolved V gene accounts for under half of the shortfall where checked; the remainder is of unknown origin. That table gives V, J and clone size, and the DNA gave D and trimming. This sample has 150,000 to 200,000 clones in its table, and 6.5% to 10% of those were observed once. The top ten clones comprise approximately 0.54% of the sample.

Here V drops 5 bases and J drops 3 bases, and the junction holds 3 bases not matched to any gene. Its CDR3 holds 13 amino acids, cysteine through phenylalanine. The read is trimmed to its CDR3 DNA, 39 bases read in frame from base 1. Looking up the germline V gene (reference sequence) yields CDR1 SEHNR and CDR2 FQNEAQ. As for this clone: The target of this receptor is not known. Qualities for individual bases were not recorded, and no much larger clone is one base off.

Each donor gave one peripheral blood draw, approximately 110 mL on average, collected into heparinised tubes. A BD FACSAria II and a panel including CD45RO, CCR7, CD25, CD127, CD95 and CD27 were used to sort naive, central memory, regulatory and stem cell-like memory CD4+ T cells. Every sorted population had a purity above 95%. PBMCs were separated immediately by Lymphoprep density gradient centrifugation and were stained directly, without being cultured. So that batch effects would be minimized, each experiment stained and sorted samples in pairs, pairing one healthy donor with one patient. Here is what the overall study found, with its caveats: Naive, central memory and regulatory TCRB repertoires appeared to be more similar among patients than among healthy donors. Because cDNA was sequenced instead of genomic DNA, activated cells with high expression could be over-represented, although the groups did not differ in activation or CD3 levels. Patients with type 1 diabetes made fewer insertions and deleted more nucleotides at VDJ recombination sites, implying thymic rearrangement abnormalities. Shorter templates might be favored by PCR, yet because patient and control samples were amplified and corrected together, any such skew would affect both groups equally. HLA sub-analyses involved small numbers of individuals, so any influence of HLA type on TCRB rearrangement remained unresolved. A moderate but significant shortening of TCRB CDR3 length was observed in type 1 diabetes patients in all four CD4+ subsets.

This receptor was obtained from a woman under 30 with type 1 diabetes. The sample was central memory CD4+ T cells from blood. The chain couples TRBV7-9 to TRBJ2-5, with 7 central nucleotides matching TRBD1. The CDR3: CASSPGTEETQYF. Read as DNA, the sequence is TGTGCCAGCAGCCCGGGGACAGAAGAGACCCAGTACTTC.